This TCR beta chain came from a study of CD8+CD57+ T cells in acquired aplastic anemia. Study-wide context: Sorted CD4+ plus CD8+ cells gave DNA averaging approximately 3.2 ug. Healthy donors had, on average, roughly 10 million reads for their CD4+ cells. General observations from the study: Patients and healthy controls showed no significant CD8+ Simpson's diversity difference.

This clonotype was counted many times. What it recognizes is unknown. It was genomic DNA that served as the template for profiling TCR beta VDJ and CDR3. TCRdb independently ran MiXCR on the reads; one entry per CDR3 protein. The sample lists some 180,000 distinct CDR3 sequences, about 47% occurring once. Germline CDR1 SEHNR, CDR2 FQNEAQ (reference sequence). The CDR3 spans 15 residues. V shed 5 bases, J shed 4 bases, and the junction held 3 bases outside the gene matches. The clonotype comes from a human donor in good health. The V and J genes are TRBV7-9 and TRBJ1-6; TRBD1 matches 9 bases. The source material was sorted CD4+, CD8+, or CD8+CD57+ T cells (not recorded which) from PBMCs. The CDR3 nucleotides read TGTGCCAGCAGCCCAGGACAGGGGTATAATTCACCCCTCCACTTT. It yields the protein CASSPGQGYNSPLHF. Full variable domain (rest looked up from reference TRBV7-9 and TRBJ1-6): DTGVSQNPRHKITKRGQNVTFRCDPISEHNRLYWYRQTLGQGPEFLTYFQNEAQLEKSRLLSDRFSAERPKGSFSTLEIQRTEQGDSAMYLCASSPGQGYNSPLHFGNGTRLTVT.